The present T cell receptor beta chain was sequenced within a study of response to subunit inactivated influenza vaccine. Study results and caveats: The study's authors posited that every seasonal influenza vaccination enlists few new T cells.

Comments on this clonotype: Its specificity is unknown.

Germline V gene data show CDR1 as MNHEY and CDR2 as SMNVEV (reference sequence). The CDR3 spans 16 residues. The V segment lost 7 bases and the J segment 5 bases; nucleotides outside the gene matches: 7. TCRdb redid the calling of the RT-PCR reads with MiXCR, one entry per CDR3 protein. In the table there are just over 300,000 distinct CDR3 sequences, 20% to 25% of which are singletons. Here the sequenced sample was PBMCs from blood, taken roughly 20 months after vaccination. The TCR originated in a man aged 50-75 years who received an inactivated influenza vaccine. V usage is TRBV27 and J usage is TRBJ2-2; 13 nucleotides align to TRBD2. DNA of the CDR3: TGTGCCAGCAAATACCGACTAGCGGGAGGTACCGGGGAGCTGTTTTTT. It encodes CASKYRLAGGTGELFF.